This TCR beta chain emerged from a study of regulatory T cells in long-lasting Graves disease (dated by TCRdb to about 2021). For the wider study: Newly diagnosed Graves' disease patients had taken antithyroid drugs for less than 3 months. Peripheral blood TCR sequencing and RNA sequencing compared persistent Graves' disease patients with newly diagnosed Graves' disease patients. TCR sequencing covered about 13 persistent and approximately 20 newly diagnosed Graves' disease patients, some 33 samples in total. The study took place in China and was registered as a clinical trial. On the study overall, not on this receptor specifically: Patients with persistent disease shared more public clonotypes (fewer than 3,000) than newly diagnosed patients did (about 1,000). Lower TCR Shannon entropy and fewer highly expanded clones were observed in persistent Graves' disease patients than in newly diagnosed patients, which suggested clonal expansion. Sequencing and analysis were restricted to the TCR beta chain. The study examined only peripheral blood because the primary lesion, thyroid tissue, could not be accessed. TRBV28, TRBJ1-2 and TRBJ2-5 were preferentially used in persistent disease, while TRBV20-1 and TRBJ2-1 were favored in newly diagnosed disease. The small sample size was acknowledged by the authors as a limitation that may reduce accuracy.

In light of the paper, this sample's time point label describes: newly diagnosed GD, antithyroid drugs for less than 3 months. For both TCR sequencing and RNA sequencing, RNA was extracted from PBMCs using TRIzol. Graves' disease was diagnosed according to American Thyroid Association guidelines. Patients were recruited from an endocrinology department in Xi'an, China. Each patient gave 8.5 to 9.5 milliliters of peripheral blood, collected in an EDTA anticoagulant tube. Ficoll Paque Plus density gradient separation was used to isolate PBMCs, and no further T cell sorting was performed. RNA quality was checked with an Agilent 2100 Bioanalyzer and agarose gel, and concentration with a NanoDrop 2000. Library creation used multiplex PCR. Sequencing was carried out with an Illumina HiSeq 4000. TCR beta libraries were built with iRepertoire HTBI primers and Arm-PCR amplification of CDR3 regions. PCR products were gel purified before sequencing. The authors' analysis ran thus. Gene usage analysis of CDR3 amino acid clonotypes relied on the roughly 60 TRBV and 12 to 15 TRBJ segments identified across samples. COPE and FqMerger were used to merge filtered high-quality paired reads into contigs. BLAST was used to align contigs to the IMGT TRBV, TRBD and TRBJ reference genes, and CDR3 was defined following IMGT. Any clonotype with a frequency above 0.1% was counted as a highly expanded clone. Shannon entropy was used to measure repertoire diversity, and the Gini coefficient was used to measure V-J evenness. Public clonotypes were defined as clonotypes shared by more than one individual. TCRdb took the public reads, trimmed them with fastp at Q25, ran MiXCR for clone calling and kept in-frame beta chains. Each entry merges the rows of one CDR3 protein and shows their most common DNA and genes. Here the V and J calls rest on TCRdb's processing, not on the authors' analysis. The table for this sample lists some 500,000 distinct CDR3 sequences; less than 15% of them were counted only once. In total, the top ten clones hold more than 8.5% of the sample.

Many counts were recorded for this clonotype. No antigen is known for it. The sample holds no much larger clone one base away, and base qualities are not on file. At the junction V is shortened by 5 bases and J by 3 bases; bases outside the gene matches: 10. The germline V gene specifies SGHTA as CDR1 and FQGNSA as CDR2. From its cysteine to its phenylalanine, the CDR3 spans 16 amino acids. Of all the DNA, just the CDR3 is kept, 48 bases in frame from base 1. These sequences were also reported in another study, on T cells in Graves' hyperthyroidism and ophthalmopathy. The second paper further reports: Graves' hyperthyroidism was defined as stable when no progression to ophthalmopathy occurred over 18 months of follow-up. Hyperthyroidism patients were aged 18 to 65 years and newly diagnosed, with disease duration of less than 2 months. Exclusion was applied to patients with uncontrolled infections, other autoimmune diseases, pregnancy or lactation. Diagnoses were established on the basis of clinical symptoms, serum thyroxine and TRAb, thyroid ultrasound, and orbital computed tomography. The first round of RT-PCR for the TCR CDR3 was performed with the HTBI primer set and the Qiagen OneStep RT-PCR kit. Most expanded thyroid clonotypes (frequency above 0.001) were also found in blood, which suggests that blood repertoires may mirror thyroid immune responses. A 13 V-J signature model separated ophthalmopathy from stable hyperthyroidism, with approximately 87% sensitivity and around 84% specificity in cross-validation and 80%/75% in testing. In validation, progression to ophthalmopathy was predicted by the model with nearly 71% sensitivity and around 75% specificity, a median of roughly six months before onset. To identify TCR V-J signatures that set the groups apart, the researchers used a discovery cohort of approximately 98 patients, made up of roughly 40 with Graves' ophthalmopathy and 57 with stable Graves' hyperthyroidism. An independent validation cohort of fewer than 20 hyperthyroidism patients and 17 patients who later progressed to ophthalmopathy tested prospective prediction of ophthalmopathy. The roughly 100 discovery patients were randomly divided into training and test sets at a 7:3 ratio. The study also compared thyroid tissue and blood T-cell repertoires from roughly six Graves' hyperthyroidism patients. After blood sampling, hyperthyroidism patients were treated with methimazole at a starting dose of 30 mg daily, and ophthalmopathy patients were treated with high-dose intravenous methylprednisolone. A second multiplex PCR round built the libraries, followed by size selection and purification. Paired-end sequencing of the libraries was performed with 100 bp reads on an Illumina HiSeq2000. SOAPnuke was used to process the raw data, removing reads that contained adapters or uncalled bases, had a mean Phred below 15, or lacked an exact match to the constant primer or identifier. COPE v1.2.5 was used to merge the high-quality paired reads, and each unique nucleotide sequence was defined as a clonotype. MiTCR v1.1 was used to align clonotypes to the IMGT TRBV, TRBD and TRBJ reference segments. Only V-J combinations with frequency above 0.0001, covering about 99% of repertoires, were analysed. The TCS score was defined as F50 (clonal expansion) divided by E x V (chaos), with BLOSUM62-based TCRdist calculated between CDR3 peptides within each V-J. Welch's t-statistics and random forest reduced approximately 520 V-J features to roughly 13, which were used in a naive Bayes classifier (R e1071). Sample size was not statistically predetermined, and investigators were not blinded to group allocation. TCR Vbeta CDR3 sequencing of some 140 peripheral blood samples (under 45 ophthalmopathy, over 70 hyperthyroidism and some 17 progressor patients) is reported in the paper.

The source of this sequence is a man under 40 with Graves disease. Donor details come from another sample of the same person, matched by shared clones. Sequenced here: peripheral blood mononuclear cells (PBMCs), sampled at new diagnosis, from a patient treated with antithyroid drugs. Recombination joined TRBV7-2 with TRBJ2-3; a stretch of 8 junction bases matches TRBD2. The DNA is as follows: TGTGCCAGCAGCCCAACCCTGACTAGCGAGACAGATACGCAGTATTTT. It specifies CASSPTLTSETDTQYF.